This entry concerns a single TCR beta chain. The germline V gene encodes CDR1 LGHNA and CDR2 YSLEER. This CDR3 has 13 residues. The germline V and J ends were trimmed by 4 bases and 3 bases, with 10 bases remaining between them. The data were obtained in a study of tumor T cells in aggressive B-cell lymphoma. Produced via immunoSEQ multiplex PCR; TCRdb's table is partial and in-frame only. The sample lists roughly 2,400 clones; 65% to 90% were seen once. This sequence originates from an adult with diffuse large B cell lymphoma. This sequence joins TRBV4-3 and TRBJ2-7; D may be TRBD1 (5 bases). Input material: tumor tissue. The CDR3 DNA follows: TGCGCCAGCAGCCTTGACAGAAACTACGAGCAGTACTTC. Translating gives CASSLDRNYEQYF.